The clone carrying this T cell receptor beta chain showed up many times. Its antigen is still unknown. The time point: newly diagnosed GD, antithyroid drugs for less than 3 months. RNA from PBMCs was the source of the TCR library. Each of the patients was recruited from an endocrinology department situated in Xi'an, China. This entry belongs to a study of regulatory T cells in long-lasting Graves disease. Overall study results and limits: Newly diagnosed patients had higher TCR diversity than persistent Graves' patients did.

Libraries of TCR beta came from iRepertoire HTBI primers plus Arm-PCR of CDR3 regions. TCRdb reprocessed the multiplex PCR reads via MiXCR and lists one record per CDR3 protein. The sample yields fewer than 350,000 distinct CDR3 sequences, 15% to 20% seen once. Germline V lookup: CDR1 ENHRY, CDR2 SYGVKD. Trimming at V came to 6 bases and at J to 1 base, leaving 6 bases not matched to a gene. This CDR3 is 15 amino acids long. The sample in question was peripheral blood mononuclear cells (PBMCs), obtained at new diagnosis, from a patient treated with antithyroid drugs. This TCR was recovered from a female donor with Graves disease. The chain joins TRBV10-3 to TRBJ1-5; TRBD1 agrees at 7 bases. CDR3 DNA: TGTGCCATCAGCTTAGGGGGCGGGAGCAATCAGCCCCAGCATTTT. Amino acids: CAISLGGGSNQPQHF.